Below, one T cell receptor beta chain is given with its context. TCRdb keeps only in-frame clones here, not all; method: immunoSEQ multiplex PCR. The sample includes around 290,000 clones, roughly 88% of them seen just once. Germline CDR1 and CDR2: MDHEN and SYDVKM. The V gene lost 6 bases and the J gene lost 6 bases, with 14 bases spanning the gap. The CDR3 loop spans 14 amino acids. This specimen belongs to a study of blood T cell repertoires in COVID-19. Participant-reported clinical history was the basis for cohort assignment. Cohort 3 donors counted as recovered after two negative PCRs, clearance, or resolved symptoms.

The sample was PBMCs or T cells enriched from blood (not recorded which). The chain is built from TRBV28 and TRBJ2-2, with D uncertain. The origin of this receptor is a woman in her thirties who had recovered from COVID-19. The CDR3 DNA sequence: TGTGCCAGCAGCCCTTTTTTAGTGGCCGGGGAGCTGTTTTTT. Encoded protein: CASSPFLVAGELFF.